One and the same sample provided the 14 T cell receptor beta chains below, sequenced in a study of blood T cells in healthy people across ages. A second PCR of about 7 to 11 cycles used a sample-barcoded 5' primer and a J-beta primer mix. TCRdb reprocessed the 5' RACE reads with MiXCR, giving one entry per CDR3 protein. The top ten hold about 22% of the sample, which has about 970,000 distinct CDR3 sequences, roughly half seen once. The sequenced material came from blood. These TCRs come from a woman between 55 and 75 years old in good health.

This clonotype was counted ten times or more. The chain is built from TRBV7-2 and TRBJ2-7, with 9 bases fitting TRBD1. This CDR3 comprises 14 residues. V lost 7 bases and J lost 6; bases outside the gene matches: 10. Per the germline V gene, CDR1 is SGHTA and CDR2 is FQGNSA. The CDR3 nucleotides read TGTGCCAGCACCTTCTGGACAGGGGTATCCGAGCAGTACTTC. Translated, it gives CASTFWTGVSEQYF.

The chain has TRBV5-1 and TRBJ1-1, with D maybe TRBD1 (6 bases). Germline V gene data show CDR1 as SGHRS and CDR2 as YFSETQ. The CDR3 contains 14 residues. The V and J ends lost 8 bases and 0 bases respectively, with 14 bases between them. DNA for the CDR3: TGCGCCAGTTCTCGGGACATCCTGAACACTGAAGCTTTCTTT. Amino acids: CASSRDILNTEAFF.

The sample holds a few counts of this clonotype. This chain joins TRBV7-9 and TRBJ2-3; tentatively, D is TRBD2 (5 bases). V was trimmed by 6 bases and J by 4 bases, leaving 23 bases between them. Germline assignment: CDR1 SEHNR and CDR2 FQNEAQ (reference sequence). The CDR3 length is 17 residues. In DNA, the CDR3 is TGTGCCAGCAGTCCAAATTTCCGGGAAGAGGGCCCAGATACGCAGTATTTT. Encoded protein: CASSPNFREEGPDTQYF.

The V and J genes are TRBV7-9 and TRBJ1-5, with D maybe TRBD1 (6 bases). The germline V and J ends were trimmed by 4 bases and 3 bases, with 10 bases remaining between them. Per germline, CDR1 SEHNR and CDR2 FQNEAQ (reference sequence). The CDR3 runs to 14 residues. Written as DNA, the CDR3 is TGTGCCAGCAGCTACGGACAGATCAATCAGCCCCAGCATTTT. Protein product: CASSYGQINQPQHF.

CDR3 amino acids: CASSTSGGPYEQYF. DNA for the CDR3: TGTGCCAGCAGTACTAGCGGGGGCCCCTACGAGCAGTACTTC. The rearrangement joins TRBV12-3 or TRBV12-4 to TRBJ2-7; TRBD2 matches at 11 bases. The V segment lost 5 bases and the J segment 2 bases; nucleotides outside the gene matches: 2. CDR3 length: 14 residues.

The J gene is TRBJ1-5, the V gene TRBV7-9; D not resolved. The ends were cut back, 4 bases at V and 7 bases at J, with 11 bases in the middle. CDR3 size: 13 residues. Germline V lookup: CDR1 SEHNR, CDR2 FQNEAQ (reference sequence). CDR3 sequence: CASSWEGGQPQHF. CDR3 nucleotides: TGTGCCAGCAGCTGGGAGGGCGGCCAGCCCCAGCATTTT.

The chain uses TRBV30 and TRBJ2-4; D gene unclear. The end of the DNA is better explained by TRBJ2-7, so the J call may be wrong. The CDR3 has 15 residues. The germline V gene has CDR1 GTSNPN and CDR2 SVGIG (reference sequence). The CDR3 loop reads CAWTHTWLRAYEQYF. CDR3 sequence (DNA): TGTGCCTGGACCCACACTTGGCTCAGAGCCTACGAGCAGTACTTC.

V usage is TRBV7-9 and J usage is TRBJ1-2; TRBD1 is a possible D gene (5 bases). The CDR3 is made up of 13 amino acids. The V end lost 4 bases, the J end lost 5 bases, and 11 bases lay between the germline ends. Germline V lookup: CDR1 SEHNR, CDR2 FQNEAQ (reference sequence). The CDR3 loop is CASSSLTEYGYTF. CDR3 bases: TGTGCCAGCAGCTCCTTGACAGAATATGGCTACACCTTC.

The J gene is TRBJ1-2, the V gene TRBV14; D unclear. Trimming stripped 3 bases from V and 4 bases from J, with 9 bases between. Germline CDR1 reads SGHDN; CDR2 reads FVKESK. The CDR3 sequence is 13 residues long. The CDR3 DNA reads TGTGCCAGCAGCCATTCCCGGACCTATGGCTACACCTTC. Amino acid sequence: CASSHSRTYGYTF.

The DNA of the CDR3 is TGCAGTGCCCTTCCCGAGACAGGGGGCTACGAGCAGTACTTC. As protein: CSALPETGGYEQYF. The chain recombines TRBV20-1 with TRBJ2-7, with TRBD1 matching 9 bases. The V gene's germline CDR1 is DFQATT and CDR2 SNEGSKA (reference sequence). After removal of 6 bases from V and 3 bases from J, the junction contained 9 bases not matched to a gene. CDR3 length: 14 residues.

V gene TRBV27 combines with J gene TRBJ2-7; D gene unclear. V lost 0 bases, J lost 0 bases, and 9 bases lay in between. The CDR3 is 15 amino acids. The V gene's germline CDR1 is MNHEY and CDR2 SMNVEV (reference sequence). The chain's CDR3 is CASSLSEASSYEQYF. The CDR3 DNA follows: TGTGCCAGCAGTTTATCGGAAGCTAGCTCCTACGAGCAGTACTTC.

As regards this clonotype: One junction end disagrees with the germline gene, perhaps due to a read error. J is TRBJ2-3 and V is TRBV7-8; 9 bases agree with TRBD2. Per the germline V gene, CDR1 is SGHVS and CDR2 is FQNEAQ. This CDR3 spans 16 amino acids. CDR3 region: CASSLLSGRGRDMQYF. The CDR3, as DNA: TGTGCCAGCAGCTTGCTTAGCGGGAGAGGTAGAGATATGCAGTATTTT.

Remarks on this clonotype: The junction and the germline gene differ at one end; a read error may be behind it. The V call is TRBV7-9, the J call TRBJ2-7; TRBD2 might be the D (6 bases). Germline V gene data show CDR1 as SEHNR and CDR2 as FQNEAQ (reference sequence). This CDR3 contains 16 residues. The CDR3 region has the DNA TGTGCCAGCAGCATAAACCGGGACTCCCCCTCCTACGAGCGGTACTTC. It is translated as CASSINRDSPSYERYF.

This clonotype was seen only a few times. The chain employs TRBV12-3 or TRBV12-4 and TRBJ2-5, with 7 bases fitting TRBD1. The CDR3 spans 15 residues. V trimming: 4 bases; J trimming: 1 base; junction bases outside the gene matches: 6. The CDR3 DNA is TGTGCCAGCAGTTCAACAGGGGTCTCCCAAGAGACCCAGTACTTC. It encodes CASSSTGVSQETQYF.